A selection of T cell receptor beta chains follows, all from one sample in a study of radiation and T cells in renal cell carcinoma. Clones were sequenced by immunoSEQ multiplex PCR, and TCRdb holds only the in-frame ones, with some missing. This sample carries 120,000 to 150,000 clones, less than 90% of them seen once, and the ten largest clones take 4.1%. The source was blood, collected from a patient whose treatment included radiotherapy and nephrectomy. The receptors stem from a woman aged 65 to 85 with renal cell carcinoma. CDR3s include the opening cysteine and the closing phenylalanine or tryptophan. D genes are given only for firm matches. Where a row states a size, it is once, few, many or the class of an expanded clone; other rows omit it.

J: TRBJ2-7
size: .
V: TRBV2
D: .
DNA: TGTGCCAGCAGTGAAGCTGGTTACGAGCAGTACTTC
CDR3: CASSEAGYEQYF

J: TRBJ1-4
size: .
V: TRBV5-1
D: .
DNA: TGCGCCAGCAGCTTCGACGGGGACACTAATGAAAAACTGTTTTTT
CDR3: CASSFDGDTNEKLFF

J: TRBJ1-2
size: .
V: TRBV6-1
D: TRBD1
DNA: TGTGCCAGCAGTGGTAACCCAGGGGGCAAAGGGGGCTACACCTTC
CDR3: CASSGNPGGKGGYTF

J: TRBJ1-1
size: .
V: TRBV30
D: TRBD1
DNA: TGTGCCTGGATAGGGGGCTACCCCAACTCCGAAGCTTTCTTT
CDR3: CAWIGGYPNSEAFF

J: TRBJ1-1
size: .
V: TRBV19
D: TRBD1
DNA: TGTGCCAGTAGTCCCCGACAGGGGAGTACTGAAGCTTTCTTT
CDR3: CASSPRQGSTEAFF

J: TRBJ2-5
size: .
V: TRBV21-1
D: .
DNA: TGTGCCAGCAGCCCCCCAGGCGGGGGGAGCCGGGGGACCCAGTACTTC
CDR3: CASSPPGGGSRGTQYF

J: TRBJ2-3
size: .
V: TRBV5-1
D: .
DNA: TGCGCCAGCAGCTTGGAGTCGGAGTTGTATTTT
CDR3: CASSLESELYF

J: TRBJ2-5
size: .
V: TRBV6-6
D: .
DNA: TGTGCCAGCAGTTACGGGGTTCTAGAGACCCAGTACTTC
CDR3: CASSYGVLETQYF

J: TRBJ1-1
size: .
V: TRBV10-3
D: .
DNA: TGTGCCATCAGTGTTTATGAGGGAAGCGAAGCTTTCTTT
CDR3: CAISVYEGSEAFF

J: TRBJ1-5
size: .
V: TRBV4-1
D: TRBD1
DNA: TGCGCCAGCAACCCTGACCCCGGACAGGGACAGCAGCCCCAGCATTTT
CDR3: CASNPDPGQGQQPQHF

J: TRBJ2-5
size: .
V: TRBV7-2
D: .
DNA: TGTGCCAGCAGCCAACTCGTGGAGACCCAGTACTTC
CDR3: CASSQLVETQYF

J: TRBJ1-2
size: .
V: TRBV19
D: .
DNA: TGTGCCAGTAGCCCAGGGACCGGGAGAAACTATGGCTACACCTTC
CDR3: CASSPGTGRNYGYTF

J: TRBJ2-3
size: .
V: TRBV19
D: TRBD2
DNA: TGTGCCAGTAGTCGGACTAGCGGGGGGGCAGATACGCAGTATTTT
CDR3: CASSRTSGGADTQYF

J: TRBJ1-2
size: .
V: TRBV4-2
D: .
DNA: TGTGCCAGCAGCCCTAGCGAGGGAGTAAGCTATGGCTACACCTTC
CDR3: CASSPSEGVSYGYTF

J: TRBJ1-6
size: .
V: TRBV5-4
D: .
DNA: TGTGCCAGCAGCTTGCCAGGGCTGAATAATTCACCCCTCCACTTT
CDR3: CASSLPGLNNSPLHF

J: TRBJ1-6
size: .
V: TRBV6-1
D: .
DNA: TGTGCCAGCAGTGACCCCGCGTGGTCCCTCCACTTT
CDR3: CASSDPAWSLHF

J: TRBJ1-2
size: .
V: TRBV19
D: .
DNA: TGTGCCAGTACCCCGAATGGATATGGCTACACCTTC
CDR3: CASTPNGYGYTF

J: TRBJ2-7
size: .
V: TRBV15
D: .
DNA: TGTGCCACCAGCAGAGGAGGTCATAGTAGCAACGAGCAGTACTTC
CDR3: CATSRGGHSSNEQYF

J: TRBJ2-7
size: .
V: TRBV5-1
D: .
DNA: TGCGCCAGCAGCTTCGGGTGGGACACCTCCTACGAGCAGTACTTC
CDR3: CASSFGWDTSYEQYF

J: TRBJ2-7
size: .
V: TRBV13
D: TRBD1
DNA: TGTGCCAGCAGCTTAGTGGACAGGGTATTAAGTACCCTCGGTAACTACGAGCAGTACTTC
CDR3: CASSLVDRVLSTLGNYEQYF

J: TRBJ1-1
size: once
V: TRBV4-2
D: .
DNA: TGTGCCAGCAGCCAAGAAAGGGTCGACACTGAAGCTTTCTTT
CDR3: CASSQERVDTEAFF

J: TRBJ1-5
size: once
V: TRBV15
D: .
DNA: TGTGCCACCAGCAGAGATCCAGGGGTTGGACAGCCCCAGCATTTT
CDR3: CATSRDPGVGQPQHF

J: TRBJ1-1
size: .
V: TRBV29-1
D: .
DNA: TGCAGCGTTGCAAGTCCGGGAAACACTGAAGCTTTCTTT
CDR3: CSVASPGNTEAFF

J: TRBJ2-2
size: once
V: TRBV9
D: TRBD2
DNA: TGTGCCAGCAGCCTAGGGACTAGCGGGGGGAAAAACACCGGGGAGCTGTTTTTT
CDR3: CASSLGTSGGKNTGELFF